These T cell receptor beta chains were read from a single sample in a study of shared clonotypes between healthy human individuals. TCRdb keeps only in-frame clones here, not all; method: immunoSEQ multiplex PCR. Of 2 million to 2.5 million clones listed, less than 95% are singletons. Specimen: naive CD4+ T cells from PBMCs. All receptors derive from a man in his late teens or twenties in good health. Some clones in this sample may be carry-over from other donors' samples. Both conserved end residues are part of each CDR3. The D gene is left open where the match is weak. Size values are once, few and many counts, or a class for expanded clones, and some rows have none.

>-|TRBJ2-7|TRBV6-6|TRBD1
CASTIIPGTAAYEQYF
TGTGCCAGCACAATCATTCCCGGGACAGCGGCCTACGAGCAGTACTTC
>-|TRBJ2-7|TRBV28|-
CASSPNSQGGEQYF
TGTGCCAGCAGCCCGAATAGCCAGGGCGGCGAGCAGTACTTC
>-|TRBJ2-1|TRBV10-1|-
CASSESLGRSSYNEQFF
TGCGCCAGCAGTGAGTCGTTGGGCAGAAGCTCCTACAATGAGCAGTTCTTC
>-|TRBJ2-1|TRBV19|TRBD2
CASRPAASGSNEQFF
TGTGCCAGTAGACCCGCGGCTAGCGGGTCCAATGAGCAGTTCTTC
>-|TRBJ1-6|TRBV6-1|-
CASSEFGASPLHF
TGTGCCAGCAGTGAATTTGGGGCATCACCCCTCCACTTT
>-|TRBJ1-1|TRBV7-3|-
CASSLSQNTEAFF
TGTGCCAGCAGCTTAAGCCAGAACACTGAAGCTTTCTTT
>-|TRBJ1-1|TRBV12-5|-
CASGSGTRGSFF
TGTGCTAGTGGTTCCGGGACCCGCGGGTCTTTCTTT
>few|TRBJ1-5|TRBV15|-
CATSRDLGGNQPQHF
TGTGCCACCAGCAGAGATCTGGGGGGCAATCAGCCCCAGCATTTT
>-|TRBJ1-1|TRBV28|-
CASSFPTQGATEAFF
TGTGCCAGCAGTTTTCCGACCCAGGGTGCCACTGAAGCTTTCTTT
>-|TRBJ1-5|TRBV7-9|TRBD1
CASSPDRDQPQHF
TGTGCCAGCAGCCCGGACAGGGATCAGCCCCAGCATTTT
>once|TRBJ1-2|TRBV2|TRBD1
CASTVDRINYGYTF
TGTGCCAGCACCGTGGACAGGATCAACTATGGCTACACCTTC
>-|TRBJ2-1|TRBV4-2|TRBD2
CASSQATRASGPYNEQFF
TGTGCCAGCAGCCAAGCAACCAGGGCTAGCGGACCCTACAATGAGCAGTTCTTC
>-|TRBJ1-5|TRBV2|TRBD1
CASSRTGLNQPQHF
TGTGCCAGCAGTCGGACAGGCCTCAATCAGCCCCAGCATTTT
>-|TRBJ2-5|TRBV5-1|TRBD1
CASSRPGGKETQYF
TGCGCCAGCAGTCGTCCAGGGGGTAAAGAGACCCAGTACTTC
>-|TRBJ2-7|TRBV7-6|-
CASSLEQGLYEQYF
TGTGCCAGCAGCTTAGAACAGGGTCTGTACGAGCAGTACTTC
>-|TRBJ2-4|TRBV6-6|TRBD2
CASRPGGGKNIQYF
TGTGCCAGCAGACCGGGAGGGGGCAAAAACATTCAGTACTTC
>once|TRBJ1-1|TRBV5-1|-
CASSLGDLDTEAFF
TGCGCCAGCAGCTTGGGGGACCTCGACACTGAAGCTTTCTTT
>-|TRBJ1-1|TRBV5-1|TRBD1
CASSSLTGSTEAFF
TGCGCCAGCAGCTCGTTGACAGGGAGCACTGAAGCTTTCTTT
>-|TRBJ1-5|TRBV18|-
CASSPLENQPQHF
TGTGCCAGCTCACCACTGGAAAATCAGCCCCAGCATTTT
>-|TRBJ1-2|TRBV2|-
CASSDPAPYGYTF
TGTGCCAGCAGTGATCCTGCCCCCTATGGCTACACCTTC
>-|TRBJ1-1|TRBV18|TRBD1
CASSRQGKSWTEAFF
TGTGCCAGCTCACGACAGGGGAAGTCGTGGACTGAAGCTTTCTTT
>-|TRBJ2-1|TRBV5-1|-
CASRAEGLGQFF
TGCGCCAGCAGAGCCGAAGGGTTAGGGCAGTTCTTC
>-|TRBJ2-7|TRBV15|TRBD1
CATSRGTGKFYEQYF
TGTGCCACCAGCAGAGGGACAGGGAAATTCTACGAGCAGTACTTC
>-|TRBJ2-2|TRBV7-9|-
CASSLESGELFF
TGTGCCAGCAGCTTAGAGTCCGGGGAGCTGTTTTTT
>-|TRBJ1-1|TRBV25-1|-
CASSVWGSNTEAFF
TGTGCCAGCAGTGTTTGGGGATCGAACACTGAAGCTTTCTTT
>-|TRBJ1-5|TRBV2|-
CASRGTGRAQPQHF
TGTGCCAGCAGAGGCACAGGTCGGGCTCAGCCCCAGCATTTT
>-|TRBJ1-3|TRBV5-1|-
CASSPQPGASSGNTIYF
TGCGCCAGCAGCCCGCAACCCGGAGCGAGCTCTGGAAACACCATATATTTT
>-|TRBJ2-5|TRBV5-1|-
CASSPGGREETQYF
TGCGCCAGCAGCCCCGGTGGCAGGGAAGAGACCCAGTACTTC
>-|TRBJ2-3|TRBV10-3|TRBD2
CAIRLPPRRESGTDTQYF
TGTGCCATCCGACTACCGCCCAGGCGGGAGAGTGGCACAGATACGCAGTATTTT
>-|TRBJ1-2|TRBV18|-
CASSPIVAENYGYTF
TGTGCCAGCTCACCAATTGTGGCGGAAAACTATGGCTACACCTTC
>-|TRBJ2-1|TRBV7-2|-
CASSPRGAVYNEQFF
TGTGCCAGCAGCCCCCGGGGAGCGGTCTACAATGAGCAGTTCTTC
>-|TRBJ2-2|TRBV19|-
CASSSGQNTGELFF
TGTGCCAGTAGCTCTGGACAGAACACCGGGGAGCTGTTTTTT
>-|TRBJ2-7|TRBV6-1|-
CASSPPGIVHEQYF
TGTGCCAGCAGTCCTCCGGGGATAGTCCACGAGCAGTACTTC
>-|TRBJ2-7|TRBV6-5|-
CASGGTTYEQYF
TGTGCCAGCGGCGGGACAACCTACGAGCAGTACTTC
>-|TRBJ2-3|TRBV9|TRBD1
CASSPRGGRTDTQYF
TGTGCCAGCAGCCCTAGAGGGGGCCGCACAGATACGCAGTATTTT
>-|TRBJ2-1|TRBV6-5|TRBD2
CASGRLAGVSAEQFF
TGTGCCAGCGGGAGACTAGCGGGAGTGTCGGCTGAGCAGTTCTTC
>-|TRBJ2-1|TRBV14|-
CASSQGFGRPSYNEQFF
TGTGCCAGCAGCCAAGGTTTCGGGAGACCCTCCTACAATGAGCAGTTCTTC
>-|TRBJ2-7|TRBV11-2|TRBD2
CASSLASGEGYEQYF
TGTGCCAGCAGCTTAGCGTCGGGGGAGGGGTACGAGCAGTACTTC
>-|TRBJ2-1|TRBV29-1|-
CSVRTRSYNEQFF
TGCAGCGTTCGAACTAGGAGCTACAATGAGCAGTTCTTC
>few|TRBJ2-2|TRBV7-3|-
CASSFLNTGELFF
TGTGCCAGCAGCTTCCTGAACACCGGGGAGCTGTTTTTT
>once|TRBJ2-3|TRBV5-1|TRBD1
CASSGDSSTDTQYF
TGCGCCAGCAGCGGGGACAGCAGCACAGATACGCAGTATTTT
>-|TRBJ2-1|TRBV15|TRBD2
CATSPRGTSGRPHNEQFF
TGTGCCACCAGCCCTCGTGGGACTAGCGGGAGGCCCCACAATGAGCAGTTCTTC
>-|TRBJ2-6|TRBV7-9|-
CASSPGGANVLTF
TGTGCCAGCAGCCCGGGGGGGGCCAACGTCCTGACTTTC
>-|TRBJ2-2|TRBV16|-
CASSLWGLGELFF
TGTGCCAGCAGCCTTTGGGGCCTCGGGGAGCTGTTTTTT
>few|TRBJ1-1|TRBV18|-
CASSPGRVMNTEAFF
TGTGCCAGCTCACCCGGCAGGGTCATGAACACTGAAGCTTTCTTT
>-|TRBJ2-2|TRBV7-2|-
CASSPNFGDANTGELFF
TGTGCCAGCAGCCCCAATTTTGGCGACGCGAACACCGGGGAGCTGTTTTTT
>once|TRBJ2-7|TRBV19|TRBD2
CASSMVAGVFYEQYF
TGTGCCAGTAGTATGGTTGCGGGAGTTTTTTACGAGCAGTACTTC
>once|TRBJ2-2|TRBV27|-
CASSLGGNANTGELFF
TGTGCCAGCAGTCTAGGGGGGAACGCGAACACCGGGGAGCTGTTTTTT
>once|TRBJ2-7|TRBV28|TRBD1
CASDRGGYEQYF
TGTGCCTCCGACAGGGGTGGTTACGAGCAGTACTTC
>-|TRBJ2-5|TRBV28|-
CASSRDTQETQYF
TGTGCCAGCAGTCGGGACACCCAAGAGACCCAGTACTTC
>-|TRBJ2-7|TRBV6-6|TRBD2
CASSYGTSEYYEQYF
TGTGCCAGCAGTTACGGGACTAGCGAATACTACGAGCAGTACTTC
>-|TRBJ2-4|TRBV30|TRBD1
CAWSLTGQGRNIQYF
TGTGCCTGGAGTCTCACGGGACAGGGGAGGAACATTCAGTACTTC